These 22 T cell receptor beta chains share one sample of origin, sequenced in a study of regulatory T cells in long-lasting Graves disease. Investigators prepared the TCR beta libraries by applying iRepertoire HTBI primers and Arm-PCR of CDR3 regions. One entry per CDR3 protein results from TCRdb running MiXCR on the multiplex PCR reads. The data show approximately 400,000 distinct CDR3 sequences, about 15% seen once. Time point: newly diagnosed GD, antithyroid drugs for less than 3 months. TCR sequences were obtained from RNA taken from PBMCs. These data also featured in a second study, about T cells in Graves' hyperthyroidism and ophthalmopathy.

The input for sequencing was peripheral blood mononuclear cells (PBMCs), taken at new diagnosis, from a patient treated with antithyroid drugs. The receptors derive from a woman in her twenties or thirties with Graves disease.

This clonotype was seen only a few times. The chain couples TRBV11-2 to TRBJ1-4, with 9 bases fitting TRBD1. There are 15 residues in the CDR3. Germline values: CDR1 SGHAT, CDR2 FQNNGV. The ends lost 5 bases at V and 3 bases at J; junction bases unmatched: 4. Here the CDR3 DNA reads TGTGCCAGCAGCCCACGACAGGGGGCTAATGAAAAACTGTTTTTT. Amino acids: CASSPRQGANEKLFF.

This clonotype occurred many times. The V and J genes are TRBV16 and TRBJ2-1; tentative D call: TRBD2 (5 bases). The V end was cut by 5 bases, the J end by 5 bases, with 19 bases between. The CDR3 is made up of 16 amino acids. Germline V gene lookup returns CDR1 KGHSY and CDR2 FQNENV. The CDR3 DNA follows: TGTGCCAGCAGCGAGGGTGGATGGGAACCAAACAATGAGCAGTTCTTC. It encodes CASSEGGWEPNNEQFF.

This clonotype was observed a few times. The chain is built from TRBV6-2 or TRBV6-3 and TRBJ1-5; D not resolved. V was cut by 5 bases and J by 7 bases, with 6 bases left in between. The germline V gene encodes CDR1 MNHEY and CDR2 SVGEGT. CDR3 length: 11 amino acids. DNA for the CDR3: TGTGCCAGCAGTGAACAGCAGCCCCAGCATTTT. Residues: CASSEQQPQHF.

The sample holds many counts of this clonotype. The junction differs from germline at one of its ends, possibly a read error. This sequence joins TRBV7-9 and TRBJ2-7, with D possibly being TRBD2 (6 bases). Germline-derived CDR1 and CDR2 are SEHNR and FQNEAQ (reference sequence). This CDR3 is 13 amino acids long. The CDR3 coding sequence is TGTGCCAGCAGCTTAGGTCCTACGGGAGAAGGAGACTTC. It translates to CASSLGPTGEGDF.

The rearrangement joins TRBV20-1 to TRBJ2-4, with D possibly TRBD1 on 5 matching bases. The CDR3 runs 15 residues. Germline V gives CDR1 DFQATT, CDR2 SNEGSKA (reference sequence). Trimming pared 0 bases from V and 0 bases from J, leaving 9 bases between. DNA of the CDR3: TGCAGTGCTAGAGATTGGCAGGGAGCCAAAAACATTCAGTACTTC. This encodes CSARDWQGAKNIQYF.

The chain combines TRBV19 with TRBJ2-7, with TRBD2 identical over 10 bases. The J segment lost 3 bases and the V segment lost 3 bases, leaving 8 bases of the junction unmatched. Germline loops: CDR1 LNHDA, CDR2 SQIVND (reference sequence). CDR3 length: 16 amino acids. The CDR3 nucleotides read TGTGCCAGTAGTATTGTGGGGCTAGCGGGAGTCTACGAGCAGTACTTC. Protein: CASSIVGLAGVYEQYF.

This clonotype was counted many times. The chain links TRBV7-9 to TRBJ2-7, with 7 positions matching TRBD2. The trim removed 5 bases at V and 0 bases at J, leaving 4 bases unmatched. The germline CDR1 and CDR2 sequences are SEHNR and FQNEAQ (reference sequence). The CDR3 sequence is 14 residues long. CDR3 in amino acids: CASSLLADSYEQYF. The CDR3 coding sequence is TGTGCCAGCAGCCTTCTAGCGGACTCCTACGAGCAGTACTTC.

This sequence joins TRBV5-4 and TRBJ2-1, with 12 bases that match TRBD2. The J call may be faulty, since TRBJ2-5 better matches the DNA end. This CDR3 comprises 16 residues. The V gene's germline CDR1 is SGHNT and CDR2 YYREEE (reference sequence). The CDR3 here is CASSLGLAGSRETQYF. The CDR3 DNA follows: TGTGCCAGCAGCTTAGGACTAGCGGGAAGTCGGGAGACCCAGTACTTC.

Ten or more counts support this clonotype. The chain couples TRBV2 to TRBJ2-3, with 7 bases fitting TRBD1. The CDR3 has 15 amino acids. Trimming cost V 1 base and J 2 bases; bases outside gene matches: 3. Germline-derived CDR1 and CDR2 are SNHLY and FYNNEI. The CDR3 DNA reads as TGTGCCAGCAGTGAAGGGGACAGAGACACAGATACGCAGTATTTT. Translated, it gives CASSEGDRDTDTQYF.

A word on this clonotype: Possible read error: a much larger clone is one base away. CDR3 sequence reads: CASSLSGRAEDEQYF. DNA for the CDR3: TGTGCCAGCAGCTTAAGTGGGAGGGCAGAGGATGAGCAGTACTTC. The chain employs TRBV11-2 and TRBJ2-5; 7 bases line up with TRBD2. There are 15 residues in the CDR3. The germline CDR1 and CDR2 sequences are SGHAT and FQNNGV. J was trimmed by 11 bases and V by 2 bases; bases with no gene match: 14.

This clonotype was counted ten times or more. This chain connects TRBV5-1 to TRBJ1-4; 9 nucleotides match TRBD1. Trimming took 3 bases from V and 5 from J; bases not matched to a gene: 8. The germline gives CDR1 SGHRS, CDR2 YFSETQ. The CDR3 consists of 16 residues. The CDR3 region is CASSSDPGTGNEKLFF. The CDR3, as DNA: TGCGCCAGCAGCTCGGACCCCGGGACAGGGAATGAAAAACTGTTTTTT.

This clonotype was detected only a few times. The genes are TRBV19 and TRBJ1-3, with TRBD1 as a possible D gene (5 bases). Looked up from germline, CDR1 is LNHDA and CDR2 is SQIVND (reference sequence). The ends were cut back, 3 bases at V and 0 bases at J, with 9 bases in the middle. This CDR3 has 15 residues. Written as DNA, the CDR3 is TGTGCCAGTAGTATGGGACGGCTCTCTGGAAACACCATATATTTT. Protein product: CASSMGRLSGNTIYF.

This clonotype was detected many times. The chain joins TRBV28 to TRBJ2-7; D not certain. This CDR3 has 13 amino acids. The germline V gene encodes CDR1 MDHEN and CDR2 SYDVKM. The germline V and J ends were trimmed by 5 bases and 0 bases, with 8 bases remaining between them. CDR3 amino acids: CASSLDISYEQYF. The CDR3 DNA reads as TGTGCCAGCAGTCTTGATATCTCCTACGAGCAGTACTTC.

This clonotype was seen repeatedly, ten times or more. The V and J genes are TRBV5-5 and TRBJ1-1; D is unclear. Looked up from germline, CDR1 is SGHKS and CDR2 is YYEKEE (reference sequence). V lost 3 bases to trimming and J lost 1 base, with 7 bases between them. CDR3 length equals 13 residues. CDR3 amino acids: CASSSAPNTEAFF. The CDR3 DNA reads TGTGCCAGCAGCTCGGCTCCGAACACTGAAGCTTTCTTT.

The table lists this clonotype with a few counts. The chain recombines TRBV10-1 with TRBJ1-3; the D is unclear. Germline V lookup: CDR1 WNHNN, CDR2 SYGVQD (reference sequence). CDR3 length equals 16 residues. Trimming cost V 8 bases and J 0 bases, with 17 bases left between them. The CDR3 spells CASGPSGLSSGNTIYF. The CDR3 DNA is TGCGCCAGCGGACCTTCAGGACTCAGCTCTGGAAACACCATATATTTT.

This chain's CDR3 is CSARGLAGGTGELFF. The CDR3 DNA reads TGCAGTGCTAGGGGACTAGCGGGAGGGACCGGGGAGCTGTTTTTT. The genes are TRBV20-1 and TRBJ2-2, with TRBD2 identical over 16 bases. The CDR3 is 15 residues long. Germline assignment: CDR1 DFQATT and CDR2 SNEGSKA (reference sequence). J gave up 5 bases and V 3 bases, and 0 bases lay outside the gene matches.

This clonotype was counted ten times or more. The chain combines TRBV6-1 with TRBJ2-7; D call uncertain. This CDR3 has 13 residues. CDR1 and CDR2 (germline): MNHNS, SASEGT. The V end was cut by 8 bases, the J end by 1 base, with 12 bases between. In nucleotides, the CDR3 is TGTGCCAGCTATTCGTACAATTCCTACGAGCAGTACTTC. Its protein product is CASYSYNSYEQYF.

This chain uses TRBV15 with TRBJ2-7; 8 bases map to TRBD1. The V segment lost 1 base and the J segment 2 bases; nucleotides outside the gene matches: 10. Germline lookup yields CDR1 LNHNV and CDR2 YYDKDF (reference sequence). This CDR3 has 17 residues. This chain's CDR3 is CATSRGLSDRETYEQYF. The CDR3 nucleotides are TGTGCCACCAGCAGAGGTCTTTCGGACAGGGAAACCTACGAGCAGTACTTC.

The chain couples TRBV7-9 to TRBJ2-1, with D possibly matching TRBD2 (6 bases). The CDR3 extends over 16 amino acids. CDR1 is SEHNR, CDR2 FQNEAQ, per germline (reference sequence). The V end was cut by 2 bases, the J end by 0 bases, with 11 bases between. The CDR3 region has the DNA TGTGCCAGCAGCTTACAAAAAGCGGGCTCCTACAATGAGCAGTTCTTC. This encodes CASSLQKAGSYNEQFF.

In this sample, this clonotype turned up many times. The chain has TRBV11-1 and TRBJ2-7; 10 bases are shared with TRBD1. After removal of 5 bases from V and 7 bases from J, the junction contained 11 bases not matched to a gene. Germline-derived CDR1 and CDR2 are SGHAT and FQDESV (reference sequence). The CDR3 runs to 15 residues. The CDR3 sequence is CASSPPGQGRREQYF. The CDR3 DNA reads TGTGCCAGCAGCCCACCGGGACAGGGGCGACGGGAGCAGTACTTC.

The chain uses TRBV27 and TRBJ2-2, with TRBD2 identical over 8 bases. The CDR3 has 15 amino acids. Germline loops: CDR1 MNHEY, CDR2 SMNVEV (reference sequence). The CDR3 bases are TGTGCTAAAACTTCGGGAGGGCCGGGCACCGGGGAGCTGTTTTTT. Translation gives CAKTSGGPGTGELFF.

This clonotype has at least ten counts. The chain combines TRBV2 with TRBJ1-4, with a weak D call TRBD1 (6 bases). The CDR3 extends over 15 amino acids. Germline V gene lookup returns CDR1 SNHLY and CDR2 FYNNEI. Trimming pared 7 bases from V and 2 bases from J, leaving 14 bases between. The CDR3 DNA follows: TGTGCCAGCACCGAACAGGGTCCGACTAATGAAAAACTGTTTTTT. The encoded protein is CASTEQGPTNEKLFF.